Listed below are T cell receptor beta chains from one sample, sequenced in a study of T cells after posttransplantation cyclophosphamide. Sequencing used immunoSEQ multiplex PCR; TCRdb keeps in-frame clones, though not all of them. The sample presents roughly 24,000 clones, none singletons. The specimen sequenced was PBMCs. These TCRs come from a woman aged 55-70 years in good health, CMV-negative, and a related stem cell transplant donor. The CDR3 runs from the conserved cysteine through the conserved F or W. D genes are given only for firm matches. Some rows have no size entry. The others give once, few or many, or a class for an expanded clone.

TRBD2,many,TRBV19,TRBJ2-3,CASSAGLARADTQYF,TGTGCCAGTAGTGCAGGACTAGCGCGCGCAGATACGCAGTATTTT
NA,few,TRBV9,TRBJ1-6,CASSVGPGGGGSNSPLHF,TGTGCCAGCAGCGTAGGACCTGGTGGGGGGGGTAGTAATTCACCCCTCCACTTT
NA,many,TRBV28,TRBJ1-2,CASTGNRYGYTF,TGTGCCAGCACAGGCAACCGCTATGGCTACACCTTC
NA,NA,TRBV28,TRBJ2-4,CASSSPIQGNIQYF,TGTGCCAGCAGTTCCCCCATACAGGGAAACATTCAGTACTTC
TRBD1,many,TRBV19,TRBJ2-6,CASSIDLGTGSGANVLTF,TGTGCCAGTAGTATAGATCTCGGGACAGGGTCGGGGGCCAACGTCCTGACTTTC
NA,many,TRBV18,TRBJ2-1,CASSPLPGNEQFF,TGTGCCAGCTCACCACTTCCGGGAAATGAGCAGTTCTTC
TRBD1,many,TRBV6-5,TRBJ1-1,CASNRRTGGYTEAFF,TGTGCCAGCAACCGCCGGACAGGGGGCTACACTGAAGCTTTCTTT
NA,many,TRBV6-1,TRBJ2-7,CASSEGLSYEQYF,TGTGCCAGCAGTGAAGGACTCTCCTACGAGCAGTACTTC
NA,many,TRBV7-6,TRBJ1-5,CASAGDRNQPQHF,TGTGCCAGCGCAGGGGATCGCAATCAGCCCCAGCATTTT
TRBD2,many,TRBV5-1,TRBJ2-3,CASSFRGLGFDTQYF,TGCGCCAGCAGCTTCAGGGGACTAGGATTCGATACGCAGTATTTT
TRBD1,many,TRBV7-9,TRBJ1-2,CASSSATGKNYGYTF,TGTGCCAGCAGCTCTGCGACAGGGAAGAACTATGGCTACACCTTC
NA,NA,TRBV5-4,TRBJ2-3,CASSLVRGSTDTQYF,TGTGCCAGCAGCTTGGTTAGGGGTAGCACAGATACGCAGTATTTT
TRBD2,few,TRBV27,TRBJ2-3,CASTLAGGPTDTQYF,TGTGCCAGCACCCTAGCGGGAGGGCCTACAGATACGCAGTATTTT
TRBD2,NA,TRBV27,TRBJ2-1,CASSFLAGGRYNEQFF,TGTGCCAGCAGTTTCCTAGCGGGGGGGCGTTACAATGAGCAGTTCTTC
NA,many,TRBV4-1,TRBJ1-6,CASSQDQGPTLGSPLHF,TGCGCCAGCAGCCAAGATCAGGGCCCCACGCTAGGTTCACCCCTCCACTTT
TRBD2,few,TRBV14,TRBJ2-1,CASSSGTSRNEQFF,TGTGCCAGCAGCTCCGGGACTAGTAGGAATGAGCAGTTCTTC
TRBD2,many,TRBV7-2,TRBJ2-7,CASSLSLAGVEQYF,TGTGCCAGCAGCTTAAGTCTAGCGGGAGTCGAGCAGTACTTC
NA,many,TRBV6-1,TRBJ1-2,CASLQGRTNYGYTF,TGTGCCAGCCTCCAAGGACGGACAAACTATGGCTACACCTTC
TRBD1,many,TRBV27,TRBJ1-6,CASSTGQGPNSPLHF,TGTGCCAGCAGTACGGGACAGGGTCCAAATTCACCCCTCCACTTT
NA,many,TRBV4-1,TRBJ1-2,CASSQDPTGVYGYTF,TGCGCCAGCAGCCAAGACCCTACGGGAGTCTATGGCTACACCTTC
NA,many,TRBV4-2,TRBJ1-2,CASNPGVELGFGYTF,TGTGCCAGCAACCCAGGGGTGGAACTTGGGTTTGGCTACACCTTC
NA,few,TRBV4-1,TRBJ2-3,CASSQERKGTDTQYF,TGCGCCAGCAGCCAAGAGCGAAAAGGCACAGATACGCAGTATTTT
NA,many,TRBV4-2,TRBJ2-1,CASSQQLHPSSWNEQFF,TGTGCCAGCAGCCAACAATTACATCCTAGTAGCTGGAATGAGCAGTTCTTC
TRBD1,few,TRBV28,TRBJ1-4,CASSLEGAGEKLFF,TGTGCCAGCAGTTTAGAGGGGGCGGGGGAAAAACTGTTTTTT
TRBD2,many,TRBV7-6,TRBJ2-1,CASSRTGLASGEQFF,TGTGCCAGCAGCAGAACGGGACTAGCGAGCGGTGAGCAGTTCTTC
TRBD1,many,TRBV7-8,TRBJ2-7,CASSLGGQDYEQYF,TGTGCCAGCAGCTTAGGAGGACAGGACTACGAGCAGTACTTC
NA,many,TRBV10-3,TRBJ2-5,CAISETRQSQETQYF,TGTGCCATCAGTGAGACCCGACAGTCTCAAGAGACCCAGTACTTC
TRBD1,many,TRBV5-6,TRBJ1-4,CASSLWTGGEKLFF,TGTGCCAGCAGCTTGTGGACAGGGGGAGAAAAACTGTTTTTT
NA,NA,TRBV16,TRBJ2-2,CASSLLMNTGELFF,TGTGCCAGCAGCCTACTTATGAACACCGGGGAGCTGTTTTTT
TRBD1,many,TRBV7-6,TRBJ2-1,CASSPGTGGNEQFF,TGTGCCAGCAGCCCTGGGACAGGGGGCAATGAGCAGTTCTTC
NA,many,TRBV4-2,TRBJ2-3,CASSHLQGPDTQYF,TGTGCCAGCAGCCACCTACAGGGACCAGATACGCAGTATTTT
TRBD1,NA,TRBV30,TRBJ2-3,CAWSGTGWVDTQYF,TGTGCCTGGAGCGGGACAGGGTGGGTAGATACGCAGTATTTT
NA,many,TRBV7-9,TRBJ2-2,CASSLAGGGELFF,TGTGCCAGCAGCTTAGCCGGAGGCGGGGAGCTGTTTTTT
NA,many,TRBV7-9,TRBJ2-7,CASSWLQGYEQYF,TGTGCCAGCAGTTGGCTACAGGGCTACGAGCAGTACTTC
TRBD1,many,TRBV5-4,TRBJ1-5,CASSLGTGGNQPQHF,TGTGCCAGCAGCTTGGGGACAGGGGGGAATCAGCCCCAGCATTTT
TRBD2,few,TRBV7-2,TRBJ2-1,CASSLETLAGEPGEQFF,TGTGCCAGCAGCTTAGAAACACTAGCGGGAGAGCCCGGTGAGCAGTTCTTC
NA,many,TRBV29-1,TRBJ1-2,CSVERGGYTF,TGCAGCGTTGAGCGGGGTGGCTACACCTTC
NA,many,TRBV7-9,TRBJ1-3,CASRPTGIGNTIYF,TGTGCCAGCAGGCCTACAGGGATCGGAAACACCATATATTTT
NA,few,TRBV4-2,TRBJ2-3,CASSQVQGSVTDTQYF,TGTGCCAGCAGCCAAGTCCAGGGGTCCGTCACAGATACGCAGTATTTT
NA,many,TRBV7-3,TRBJ2-3,CASSLGRTDTQYF,TGTGCCAGCAGCTTAGGCAGAACCGATACGCAGTATTTT
TRBD2,many,TRBV7-8,TRBJ2-7,CASSYQTSGGEQYF,TGTGCCAGCAGCTACCAGACTAGCGGGGGAGAGCAGTACTTC
TRBD2,NA,TRBV19,TRBJ2-3,CASSAGLARADTQYF,TGTGCCAGTAGTGCAGGACTAGCGCGTGCAGATACGCAGTATTTT
NA,many,TRBV18,TRBJ1-2,CASSYQGSGYGYTF,TGTGCCAGCTCATATCAGGGTTCAGGGTATGGCTACACCTTC
NA,many,TRBV11-3,TRBJ2-3,CASSHGSTDTQYF,TGTGCCAGCAGCCACGGGTCCACAGATACGCAGTATTTT
NA,many,TRBV11-2,TRBJ1-2,CASSSDRYYGYTF,TGTGCCAGCAGTTCGGACAGATACTATGGCTACACCTTC
NA,many,TRBV19,TRBJ2-2,CASSPDRRTGELFF,TGTGCCAGTAGCCCCGACAGGAGGACCGGGGAGCTGTTTTTT
NA,many,TRBV19,TRBJ1-4,CASTRRTTSTNEKLFF,TGTGCCAGTACTCGTCGGACTACCTCAACTAATGAAAAACTGTTTTTT
TRBD1,many,TRBV2,TRBJ1-2,CASRDPRDSPYGYTF,TGTGCCAGCAGGGACCCCCGGGACAGTCCCTATGGCTACACCTTC
NA,many,TRBV2,TRBJ2-1,CASSPGDTPGQFF,TGTGCCAGCAGCCCTGGGGACACCCCGGGTCAGTTCTTC
TRBD2,many,TRBV7-8,TRBJ2-7,CASSIGLAGGTASYEQYF,TGTGCCAGCAGCATCGGACTAGCGGGAGGAACGGCCTCCTACGAGCAGTACTTC
NA,many,TRBV10-3,TRBJ2-7,CAISESRGNSYEQYF,TGTGCCATCAGTGAGTCGCGAGGCAACTCCTACGAGCAGTACTTC
NA,many,TRBV7-9,TRBJ1-1,CASSLPGNTEAFF,TGTGCCAGCAGCTTACCGGGGAACACTGAAGCTTTCTTT
TRBD1,many,TRBV9,TRBJ1-1,CASSVVGGETEAFF,TGTGCCAGCAGCGTAGTAGGGGGCGAGACTGAAGCTTTCTTT
TRBD2,many,TRBV5-5,TRBJ2-3,CASTGTLAGTQYF,TGTGCCAGCACCGGGACCCTAGCGGGGACGCAGTATTTT
TRBD1,many,TRBV5-1,TRBJ1-6,CASSLGGLNNSPLHF,TGCGCCAGCAGCCTAGGGGGCCTCAATAATTCACCCCTCCACTTT
NA,NA,TRBV7-2,TRBJ2-1,CASSLQGRAGNEQFF,TGTGCCAGCAGTTTACAGGGCCGGGCGGGAAATGAGCAGTTCTTC
NA,NA,TRBV15,TRBJ2-5,CATSRVTGLGAETQYF,TGTGCCACCAGCAGGGTGACAGGATTGGGGGCAGAGACCCAGTACTTC
NA,many,TRBV6-6,TRBJ1-5,CASRRNQPQHF,TGTGCCAGCAGGCGGAATCAGCCCCAGCATTTT